This paragraph covers one T cell receptor (beta chain) sequence. Its antigen remains unidentified. No base-level quality is on record; no much larger clone is a single base apart. This specimen comes from a study of cytomegalovirus exposure and HLA in healthy donors (dated by TCRdb to about 2017). Some background on the complete study: An earlier analysis of some 550 of the donors reported 250 to 300 Gb of sequence data and 117 million unique TCR beta sequences from 150 million to 200 million T cells. The study used immunosequencing to profile the T cell repertoires of more than 650 subjects and linked those repertoires to cytomegalovirus serostatus. A separate validation cohort of 100 to 150 different subjects was used in addition to the approximately 700-subject first cohort. The study aimed to test whether signatures of past pathogen exposure could be identified by cataloging public T cell receptors. An earlier analysis of approximately 500 of the donors applied high-throughput TCR beta sequencing to assess whether each TCR beta V gene segment acted as functional or pseudogenic. The study combined high-throughput TCR immunosequencing, statistical association of individual TCRs with disease status, and machine learning to predict cytomegalovirus infection status. The genetic ancestry cluster associated with self-reported Caucasian donors included around 76% of the roughly 400 genotyped donors. Around 320 gigabases of sequencing data and approximately 93 million unique TCR sequences were included in an early release covering about 700 HLA-typed donors. Typing coverage differed by locus: A, B, C, DRB1 and DQB1 were typed in roughly 620-640 donors, DQA1 in about 550, DPA1 in some 600, and DPB1 in around 440. Genome-wide SNP genotypes for about 60% of the roughly 700 donors were used in a later genetic analysis, which treated that subset as a discovery cohort. HLA typing covered class I and class II loci at four-digit resolution. Alongside the repertoire data, information on donor age, sex, ethnicity and CMV serostatus was compiled. Roughly 5 DR-DQ haplotypes were handled as single units for association and clustering because linkage in the cohort was strong. Rather than drawing on any new phenotypic data, the later analysis identified candidate immune exposures from TCR beta sequences and the way those sequences occurred across donors. A later analysis re-analyzed previously published TCR beta repertoires from hundreds of donors and added high-resolution HLA genotyping to study TCR occurrence patterns. All discovery cohort repertoires had been generated on a single sequencing platform. On average, 235,054 unique TCR beta nucleotide sequences were sequenced per donor among about 400 genotyped donors of the cohort, with 15% to 20% of those sequences being non-productive.

Between the V and J ends, shortened by 8 bases and 1 base respectively, the junction contains 14 bases. The CDR3 goes from the cysteine to the phenylalanine over 14 residues. Only the CDR3 portion is preserved as DNA: 42 bases, with reading frame beginning at the first base. The germline V gene (reference sequence) gives CDR1 as SEHNR and CDR2 as FQNEAQ. Receptor amplification or capture employed the immunoSEQ multiplex PCR assay. A mixture of 60 forward primers for TCR Vbeta segments and 13 reverse primers for TCR Jbeta segments was used in the multiplex PCR. The CDR3 region of rearranged TCR beta genes was amplified from genomic DNA by a multiplex PCR assay. On the Illumina HiSeq System, the amplified TCR beta libraries were sequenced as 87-base-pair reads. The study's processing was this. In a later analysis, roughly 80 million unique TCR beta chains were counted across the approximately 670 repertoires, and around 10 million of these chains were shared by at least two donors. Raw reads were error-corrected and collapsed into unique sequences by a nearest-neighbor algorithm in which closely related sequences were merged to remove PCR and sequencing errors. CDR3 sequences were aligned to IMGT reference sequences to assign V, D and J gene segments. For a sequence to be retained, a match of at least six nucleotides was required to both a V gene segment and a J gene segment. A rearrangement counted as productive if the CDR3 had no stop codons and remained in frame with V and J, and every other rearrangement counted as non-productive. Following IMGT convention, CDR3 was defined as the stretch from the second conserved V-encoded cysteine to the conserved J-encoded phenylalanine. The earlier analysis of about 590 of the donors excluded sequences that lacked an unambiguous match to a single V gene segment. In an earlier analysis of a few hundred of the donors, V segments were called functional above 56.7% productive rearrangements and were called segregating when the between-donor standard deviation exceeded 5%. A statistical classification framework was developed to diagnose cytomegalovirus status using the catalog of TCR beta chain sequences. V and J gene assignment, in a later analysis, came from comparing TCR nucleotide sequences with IMGT/GENE-DB human TR gene sequences. Using the TCRdist pipeline, a later analysis assigned CDR3 sequences along with most-parsimonious VDJ recombination scenarios. In a later analysis, each TCR beta chain was defined by its CDR3 amino acid sequence together with its V-gene family, and reads without a unique V-gene family were excluded. To address suspected cross-contamination and a sequencing artifact, a later analysis removed 592 highly shared, low-generation-probability nucleotide sequences. For each public chain, a later analysis derived a clonal expansion index from normalized ranks of inferred template counts within each repertoire. In a later analysis, generation probabilities were computed with a VDJ recombination model fitted to out-of-frame rearrangements, and the resulting probabilities were checked against IGoR. In a later analysis, TCR-TCR, TCR-HLA and TCR-CMV co-occurrence was scored with hypergeometric tests, and a repertoire-size bias correction was applied to TCR pairs. A later analysis estimated false discovery rates by permuting HLA or CMV assignments 20 times. In a later analysis, co-occurring TCRs were grouped with DBSCAN, and TCRdist sequence similarity was added when clustering was performed within HLA-allele-positive subsets. For co-occurrence clustering, repertoires with fewer than 30,000 or more than 120,000 public chains were excluded, along with 5 or 6 repertoires with anomalous nucleotide sharing. The source is immuneACCESS, and TCRdb retained only in-frame sequences with V and J called. Part of the clones is not carried over; for the studies checked, unresolved V genes explain less than half of this, and the remainder is unexplained. V, J and clone size were drawn from that table, and D and trimming were deduced from the DNA. The sample contains about 100,000 clones, over 65% of them found a single time. Approximately 1.5% of the sample belongs to the ten largest clones.

In total, just over 650 healthy bone marrow donors made up the cohort. Cohort members were all nominally healthy when sampled, although unrecorded immune exposures were likely present. The donor was CMV seronegative and was included in the group of over 300 seronegative cohort members. A peripheral blood sample was collected from each donor, and TCR beta sequencing was performed on peripheral blood mononuclear cells. Genomic DNA extraction from the blood cell samples was performed with the Qiagen DNeasy Blood Extraction Kit. Study-level results and caveats: According to the authors, the approach could potentially be generalized to other disease states and immunological phenotypes. Some IMGT-functional V segments, including TRBV6-2 and TRBV6-3, could not be told apart with the 87-base-pair reads, so those segments were excluded. In a later genetic analysis, a missense DCLRE1C variant was associated with V-gene and J-gene trimming of TCR beta chains, and the association was replicated in an independent cohort. Most TCR sequences were observed very rarely across donors, whereas some public TCRs were present in many individuals. Presence/absence analyses assumed roughly uniform sequencing depth across donors, an assumption that may not hold. The study gave a list of under 200 TCR beta chains associated with cytomegalovirus. According to a later analysis, most CMV-associated TCR beta chains appeared to be HLA-restricted, and the HLA associations seemed to be driven largely by CMV exposure. A further reported finding was that TCR beta sequences accurately predicted the HLA-A and HLA-B alleles for most subjects in the first cohort. The cohort was sequenced for TCR beta chains only, and without alpha or paired-chain data the features that could be detected were limited. In a later analysis, several top co-occurrence clusters were reported to appear linked to parvovirus B19, influenza, CMV and Epstein-Barr virus. In an earlier analysis of 500 to 650 of the donors, most TCR beta V segments appeared in productive rearrangements about 87% or about 30% of the time, broadly matching IMGT annotations. Compared with equally common non-associated chains, HLA-associated TCR beta chains in a later analysis were more clonally expanded and had lower generation probabilities. In a later genetic analysis, fewer N-insertions in productive TCRs were reported among donors in an Asian-associated ancestry cluster than the approximately 710-donor mean. Linkage disequilibrium might explain the correlated functional status among segregating V segments, but an unknown experimental factor could not be excluded. At a false discovery rate of 0.05, a later analysis linked 16,951 TCR beta sequences to specific HLA alleles. HLA typing was unavailable for some donors at each locus, so association tests used only the typed subset. Assigning TCR associations to individual alleles was difficult when HLA alleles, especially DR and DQ, strongly co-occurred. The earlier analysis of a few hundred of the donors excluded roughly 17 rarely observed V segments, including chromosome 9 orphons, because counts were too low. The classifier was reported to diagnose cytomegalovirus status with high specificity and sensitivity in both the original and validation cohorts. For the cohort, immune exposure information was limited to CMV serostatus. A group of highly shared sequence variants was considered likely to be a technical artifact of the sequencing pipeline. A few of the identified cytomegalovirus-associated TCR beta chains were confirmed in vitro to be specific for cytomegalovirus antigens. In a later analysis, TCR association rates were found to vary across HLA loci, with the most associated TCRs seen for DRB1 alleles and the fewest for HLA-C alleles.

In this chain, TRBV7-9 is recombined with TRBJ1-1; the D gene is perhaps TRBD1, from 6 matching bases. The source is a woman aged 40 to 50 in good health and CMV-seronegative. The sample was PBMCs. The CDR3 here reads CASVRGGGNTEAFF. The bases read TGTGCCAGCGTAAGGGGGGGAGGGAACACTGAAGCTTTCTTT.